This entry is about one T cell receptor beta chain. This specimen belongs to a study of blood T cell repertoires in COVID-19. Study details: Sites across the United States, Italy and Spain contributed samples from acute and convalescent COVID-19. T cells, B-cell-depleted T cells, or PBMCs provided the cDNA or gDNA that served as material.

In the authors' methods: From reference gene primer amplification, estimates of nucleated cell counts were derived. The repertoire was sequenced with immunoSEQ multiplex PCR; TCRdb's copy has only in-frame clones and lacks some. Clone size and the V and J calls come from that table; the DNA yielded D and trimming. The table lists a few hundred thousand clones, approximately 82% of them singletons, with 1.9% in the top ten. CDR3 length: 12 amino acids. The V gene lost 3 bases and the J gene lost 6 bases, with 6 bases spanning the gap. Germline CDR1 and CDR2: KGHSH and LQKENI. This clonotype was obtained from a man aged 25 to 40 who had recovered from COVID-19. The specimen was peripheral blood. The chain uses TRBV18 and TRBJ1-5; the D is unclear. CDR3 residues: CASSPRGQPQHF. The CDR3 nucleotides are TGTGCCAGCTCACCCCGGGGTCAGCCCCAGCATTTT.